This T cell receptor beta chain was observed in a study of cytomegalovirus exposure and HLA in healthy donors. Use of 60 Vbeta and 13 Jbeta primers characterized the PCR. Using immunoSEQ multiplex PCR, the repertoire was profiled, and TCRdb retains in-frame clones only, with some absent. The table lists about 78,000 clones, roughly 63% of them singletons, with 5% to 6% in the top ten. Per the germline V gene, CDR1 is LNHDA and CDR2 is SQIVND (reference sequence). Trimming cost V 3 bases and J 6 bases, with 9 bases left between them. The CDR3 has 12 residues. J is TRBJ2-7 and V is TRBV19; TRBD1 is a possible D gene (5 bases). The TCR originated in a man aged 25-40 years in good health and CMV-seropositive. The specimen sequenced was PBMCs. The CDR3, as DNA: TGTGCCAGTAGTATTTCAGGGCGCGAGCAGTACTTC. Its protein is CASSISGREQYF.